This T cell receptor beta chain was found in a study of blood T cell repertoires in COVID-19. Germline assignment: CDR1 LNHNV and CDR2 YYDKDF (reference sequence). Between the trimmed V and J ends, which lost 0 bases and 9 bases, there was a span of 9 bases. The CDR3 extends over 13 amino acids. As processed by the authors: Amplifying reference gene primers gave estimates of nucleated cell counts. Measured with immunoSEQ multiplex PCR; TCRdb has only the in-frame clones, and not every one. That table is the source of V, J and clone size, and D and trimming were worked out from the DNA. The sample records fewer than 55,000 clones, 75% to 90% being singletons.

Source material: peripheral blood. The rearrangement joins TRBV15 to TRBJ2-1, with D possibly TRBD2 on 5 matching bases. This receptor was obtained from a human donor with acute or convalescent COVID-19. The donor label of this sample is uncertain. The CDR3 sequence is CATSRDGLTEQFF. The CDR3 coding sequence is TGTGCCACCAGCAGAGACGGACTTACTGAGCAGTTCTTC. Full variable domain (remainder filled in from reference TRBV15 and TRBJ2-1): DAMVIQNPRYQVTQFGKPVTLSCSQTLNHNVMYWYQQKSSQAPKLLFHYYDKDFNNEADTPDNFQSRRPNTSFCFLDIRSPGLGDTAMYLCATSRDGLTEQFFGPGTRLTVL.